This T cell receptor (beta chain) was identified in a study of cytomegalovirus exposure and HLA in healthy donors. General study findings and limits: Being indistinguishable, some V segments were excluded, TRBV6-2 and TRBV6-3 among them. Reports credit the classifier with highly specific, highly sensitive diagnosis of cytomegalovirus status.

PCR employed 60 Vbeta and 13 Jbeta primers. The assay was immunoSEQ multiplex PCR, and TCRdb's table has in-frame clones only and misses some. The sample lists some 200,000 clones; less than 90% were seen once. CDR1 is MNHEY, CDR2 SVGAGI, per germline. The ends lost 6 bases at V and 7 bases at J; junction bases unmatched: 12. The CDR3 contains 15 residues. A note on this clone: Its antigen is still unknown.

The chain couples TRBV6-5 to TRBJ2-5, with 9 bases identical to TRBD2. The clonotype comes from a girl less than two years old in good health and CMV-seronegative. Input material: PBMCs. The CDR3 spells CASSHTSGPPGTQYF. CDR3 in DNA: TGTGCCAGCAGCCACACTAGCGGGCCCCCCGGGACCCAGTACTTC.